A single sample gave rise to the 5 T cell receptor beta chains below, sequenced in a study of neoadjuvant nivolumab and ipilimumab in lung cancer. Only in-frame clones appear in the TCRdb table, and some are missing; sequencing was by immunoSEQ multiplex PCR. This table holds fewer than 40,000 clones, about nine tenths found once. The material sequenced was peripheral blood, taken after neoadjuvant nivolumab, alone or with ipilimumab, at or shortly before surgery. These receptors were taken from an adult with non-small cell lung cancer.

In its sample, this clone was seen a few times. This chain joins TRBV5-5 and TRBJ2-7; TRBD2 is a possible D gene (5 bases). The CDR3 sequence is 15 residues long. Germline V lookup: CDR1 SGHKS, CDR2 YYEKEE (reference sequence). The V end lost 3 bases, the J end lost 2 bases, and 15 bases lay between the germline ends. The CDR3 DNA is TGTGCCAGCAGCTCCTCCGGGGTGCCCCCCTACGAGCAGTACTTC. Its translation: CASSSSGVPPYEQYF. Using reference TRBV5-5 and TRBJ2-7 for the parts outside the CDR3, the full variable domain is DAGVTQSPTHLIKTRGQQVTLRCSPISGHKSVSWYQQVLGQGPQFIFQYYEKEERGRGNFPDRFSARQFPNYSSELNVNALLLGDSALYLCASSSSGVPPYEQYFGPGTRLTVT.

The rearrangement joins TRBV4-1 to TRBJ2-4; D is possibly TRBD1 (6 bases). This CDR3 has 13 residues. The germline V gene encodes CDR1 MGHRA and CDR2 YSYEKL. Trimming shortened V by 3 bases and J by 6 bases, and 9 bases separated the two germline ends. For the CDR3, the DNA is TGCGCCAGCAGCCAGCCACAGGGAAACATTCAGTACTTC. It codes for CASSQPQGNIQYF.

This clone showed up just once. V and J are TRBV2 and TRBJ1-1; 9 nucleotides line up with TRBD1. This CDR3 comprises 14 residues. Germline V CDR1 and CDR2: SNHLY, FYNNEI. Trimming at V came to 9 bases and at J to 4 bases, leaving 9 bases not matched to a gene. In DNA form, the CDR3 reads TGTGCCAGTCAAGACACAGGGGGCCCCACTGAAGCTTTCTTT. Translated: CASQDTGGPTEAFF.

The chain couples TRBV19 to TRBJ2-4; 12 positions match TRBD2. Germline V lookup: CDR1 LNHDA, CDR2 SQIVND (reference sequence). The CDR3 has 16 residues. V shed 2 bases, J shed 8 bases, and the junction held 7 bases outside the gene matches. The CDR3 here is CASSIRASGGADIQYF. The DNA of the CDR3 is TGTGCCAGTAGTATAAGGGCTAGCGGGGGGGCGGACATTCAGTACTTC.

This clone appeared a few times. The chain uses TRBV6-1 and TRBJ1-6; TRBD1 agrees at 8 bases. Germline V gives CDR1 MNHNS, CDR2 SASEGT. J was trimmed by 10 bases and V by 8 bases; bases with no gene match: 13. The CDR3 contains 15 residues. The CDR3 is CASLTGVDSVSPLHF. The CDR3 DNA sequence: TGTGCCAGCCTGACAGGGGTGGATTCTGTCTCACCCCTCCACTTT.